This TCR beta chain was sequenced for a study of T-cell reconstitution after alpha-beta-depleted transplantation in children. Findings and limits, study-wide: After one year, T-cell counts and TCRbeta diversity mostly came from new T cells. Some patients' high day-60 TCRbeta diversity was traced to surviving recipient T cells and thymic progenitors. As was reported, about two months after transplant, alpha-beta T cells came from several hundred expanded graft clones.

TCRbeta library construction was performed incorporating unique molecular identifiers. TCRdb itself ran the PCR reads through MiXCR, one entry per CDR3 protein. The data contain 500,000 to 650,000 distinct CDR3 sequences, approximately 10% of them singletons. Germline lookup yields CDR1 SEHNR and CDR2 FQNEAQ (reference sequence). V was clipped by 0 bases and J by 0 bases; unmatched bases: 5. CDR3 length: 17 residues. This clonotype was seen more than once but under ten times. Its antigen is not known. The sequenced sample was PBMCs, mostly from graft donor cells, obtained 180 days after TCRalphabeta/CD19-depleted stem cell transplant. This clonotype was obtained from a female patient between 2 and 10 years old who had a stem cell transplant for aplastic anemia, so the T cells may come from the graft donor. The chain joins TRBV7-9 to TRBJ1-1; TRBD1 matches 9 bases. This chain's CDR3 is CASSLARGQGMNTEAFF. DNA for the CDR3: TGTGCCAGCAGCTTAGCGCGCGGACAGGGGATGAACACTGAAGCTTTCTTT.